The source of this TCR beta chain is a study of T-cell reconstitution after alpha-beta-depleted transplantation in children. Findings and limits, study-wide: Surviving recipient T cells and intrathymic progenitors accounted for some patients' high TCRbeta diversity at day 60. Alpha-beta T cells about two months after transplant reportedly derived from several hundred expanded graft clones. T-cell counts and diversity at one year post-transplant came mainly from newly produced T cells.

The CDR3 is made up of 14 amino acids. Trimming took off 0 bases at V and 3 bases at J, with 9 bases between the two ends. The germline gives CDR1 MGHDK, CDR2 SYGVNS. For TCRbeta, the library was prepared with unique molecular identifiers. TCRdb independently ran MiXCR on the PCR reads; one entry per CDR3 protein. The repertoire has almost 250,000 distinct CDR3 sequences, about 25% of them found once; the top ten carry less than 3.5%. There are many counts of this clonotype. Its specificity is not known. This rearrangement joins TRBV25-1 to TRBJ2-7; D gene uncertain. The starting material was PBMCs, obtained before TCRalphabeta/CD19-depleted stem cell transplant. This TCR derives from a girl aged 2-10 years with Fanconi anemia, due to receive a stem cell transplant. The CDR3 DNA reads TGTGCCAGCAGTGAATATGAAGGTGGCTACGAGCAGTACTTC. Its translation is CASSEYEGGYEQYF.